This T cell receptor beta chain derives from a study of T cell repertoires in cytomegalovirus infection. In the study overall: Both a matching HLA type and CMV infection were indicated by public TCR beta signatures.

Points from the study as a whole: The response measured ex vivo was dominated by TCR beta clonotypes (HLA-C-restricted and CMV-specific).

This clonotype was observed a few times. Its matching antigen is unknown. Each CDR3 protein is one row after TCRdb ran MiXCR on the reads. The data show about 300,000 distinct CDR3 sequences, 9.6% seen once. The sequence came from a human donor in good health (CMV status not recorded). Some clones in this sample may be carry-over from other donors' samples. Input material: PBMCs.

The CDR3: CSVSTGTSAGEQYV. The CDR3 DNA reads TGCAGCGTTTCGACAGGCACTAGTGCGGGCGAGCAGTACGTC. The chain combines TRBV29-1 with TRBJ2-7; D possibly corresponds to TRBD1 (6 bases). Germline assignment: CDR1 SQVTM and CDR2 ANQGSEA. This CDR3 region has 14 residues. The V gene lost 5 bases and the J gene lost 6 bases, with 20 bases spanning the gap.